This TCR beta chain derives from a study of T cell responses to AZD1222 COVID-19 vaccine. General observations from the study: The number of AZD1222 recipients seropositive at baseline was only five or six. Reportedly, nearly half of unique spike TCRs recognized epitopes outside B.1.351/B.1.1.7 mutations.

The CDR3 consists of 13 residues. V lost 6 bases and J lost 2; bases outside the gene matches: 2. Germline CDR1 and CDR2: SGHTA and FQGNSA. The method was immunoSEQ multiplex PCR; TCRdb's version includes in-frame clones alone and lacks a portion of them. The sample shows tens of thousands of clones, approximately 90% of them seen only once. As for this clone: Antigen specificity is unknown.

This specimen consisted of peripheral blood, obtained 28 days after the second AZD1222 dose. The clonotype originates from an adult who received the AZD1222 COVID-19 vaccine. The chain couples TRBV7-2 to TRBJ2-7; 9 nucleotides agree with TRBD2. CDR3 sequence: CASRTSGTYEQYF. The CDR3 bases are TGTGCCAGCAGGACTAGCGGAACCTACGAGCAGTACTTC.